The present T cell receptor beta chain was sequenced within a study of blood T cell repertoires in COVID-19. Clones were sequenced by immunoSEQ multiplex PCR, and TCRdb holds only the in-frame ones, with some missing. The sample holds roughly 200,000 clones, 80% to 90% seen once. Germline-derived CDR1 and CDR2 are SEHNR and FQNEAQ (reference sequence). The V gene lost 0 bases and the J gene lost 0 bases, with 18 bases spanning the gap. The CDR3 length is 19 residues. This clone was detected only once. The V and J genes are TRBV7-9 and TRBJ2-1, with D unclear. This sequence was found in a woman aged 40 to 50 with acute COVID-19. Sequencing was performed on PBMCs or T cells enriched from blood (not recorded which). The CDR3 here is CASSLAGRHLTSSYNEQFF. The CDR3 bases are TGTGCCAGCAGCTTAGCAGGTAGACATCTAACAAGCTCCTACAATGAGCAGTTCTTC.